These 6 T cell receptor beta chains originate from one sample sequenced in a study of OX40 agonist ivuxolimab in advanced cancers. Here immunoSEQ multiplex PCR was the method, and the copy in TCRdb shows in-frame clones only, minus some. Of roughly 92,000 clones listed, roughly 90% are singletons. The sample was CD4+ or CD8+ T cells sorted from blood, taken in a trial of the OX40 agonist ivuxolimab. Every receptor here comes from an adult with an advanced solid tumor such as melanoma, head and neck, liver or kidney cancer.

The chain uses TRBV5-1 and TRBJ1-2; D is perhaps TRBD1 (5 bases). Trimming cost V 4 bases and J 4 bases, with 11 bases left between them. The CDR3 loop spans 13 amino acids. From germline, CDR1 is SGHRS and CDR2 YFSETQ. CDR3 residues: CASSPGTAYGYTF. The CDR3 nucleotides read TGCGCCAGCAGCCCTGGGACGGCCTATGGCTACACCTTC.

The chain uses TRBV6-1 and TRBJ1-3; D not resolved. V was clipped by 9 bases and J by 0 bases, with 9 bases between them. Germline V CDR1 and CDR2: MNHNS, SASEGT. This CDR3 region has 13 residues. The CDR3 is CASRRNSGNTIYF. DNA of the CDR3: TGTGCCAGTAGACGTAACTCTGGAAACACCATATATTTT.

The chain links TRBV5-1 to TRBJ1-4; D is ambiguous. Trimming took 3 bases from V and 7 from J, leaving 16 bases between them. Germline values: CDR1 SGHRS, CDR2 YFSETQ. The CDR3 contains 15 residues. CDR3 residues: CASSSVPNPGEKLFF. CDR3 sequence (DNA): TGCGCCAGCAGCTCTGTACCCAATCCGGGTGAAAAACTGTTTTTT.

This chain uses TRBV5-1 with TRBJ2-7; possible D gene TRBD2, 5 bases. Trimming stripped 0 bases from V and 0 bases from J, with 10 bases between. This CDR3 spans 15 amino acids. CDR1 SGHRS and CDR2 YFSETQ come from the germline V gene. CDR3 sequence (DNA): TGCGCCAGCAGCTTGGACGGGGTCAACTCCTACGAGCAGTACTTC. It is translated as CASSLDGVNSYEQYF.

The chain links TRBV19 to TRBJ2-6; 11 positions agree with TRBD1. CDR1 and CDR2 (germline): LNHDA, SQIVND (reference sequence). The J segment lost 1 base and the V segment lost 4 bases, leaving 3 bases of the junction unmatched. The CDR3 consists of 17 residues. The CDR3 loop is CASSRGTGGSGANVLTF. The CDR3 nucleotides are TGTGCCAGTAGTAGAGGGACAGGGGGATCTGGGGCCAACGTCCTGACTTTC.

The V and J genes are TRBV6-5 and TRBJ2-7; D perhaps matches TRBD2 (6 bases). Germline CDR1 is MNHEY and CDR2 is SVGAGI. Trimming shortened V by 6 bases and J by 4 bases, and 7 bases separated the two germline ends. The CDR3 runs 11 residues. CDR3 sequence reads: CASSRGYEQYF. The CDR3 bases are TGTGCCAGCAGCCGGGGGTACGAGCAGTACTTC.